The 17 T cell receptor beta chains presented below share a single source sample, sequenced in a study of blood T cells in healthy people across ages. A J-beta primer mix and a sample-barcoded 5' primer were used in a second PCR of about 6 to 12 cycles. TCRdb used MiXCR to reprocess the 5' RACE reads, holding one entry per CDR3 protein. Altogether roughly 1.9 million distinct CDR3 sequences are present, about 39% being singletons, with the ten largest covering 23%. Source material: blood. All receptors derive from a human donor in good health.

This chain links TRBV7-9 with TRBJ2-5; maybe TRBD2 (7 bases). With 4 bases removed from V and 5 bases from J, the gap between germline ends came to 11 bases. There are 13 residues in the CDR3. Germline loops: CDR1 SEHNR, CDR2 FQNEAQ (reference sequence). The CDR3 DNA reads TGTGCCAGCAGCTGGGGGGGGCCGGAGACCCAGTACTTC. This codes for CASSWGGPETQYF.

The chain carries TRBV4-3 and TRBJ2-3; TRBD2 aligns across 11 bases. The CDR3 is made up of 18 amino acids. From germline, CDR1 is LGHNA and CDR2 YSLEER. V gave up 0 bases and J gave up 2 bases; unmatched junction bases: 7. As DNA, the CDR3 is TGCGCCAGCAGCCAAGAGCTAGCGGGGGGCCTAAACACAGATACGCAGTATTTT. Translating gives CASSQELAGGLNTDTQYF.

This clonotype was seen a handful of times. The CDR3: CASSASGTDNEKLFF. The CDR3 DNA follows: TGTGCCAGCAGCGCATCCGGGACAGACAATGAAAAACTGTTTTTT. The chain employs TRBV7-2 and TRBJ1-4; 7 nucleotides line up with TRBD1. Germline CDR1 SGHTA, CDR2 FQGNSA. Germline trimming cut 5 bases from V and 5 bases from J; bases unmatched to any gene: 8. CDR3 length: 15 amino acids.

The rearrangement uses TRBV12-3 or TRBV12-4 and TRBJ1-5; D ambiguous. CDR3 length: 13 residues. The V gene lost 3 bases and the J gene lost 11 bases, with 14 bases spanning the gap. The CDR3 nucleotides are TGTGCCAGCAGTTTTGAGTCCCCCGTTGCCCAGCATTTT. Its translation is CASSFESPVAQHF.

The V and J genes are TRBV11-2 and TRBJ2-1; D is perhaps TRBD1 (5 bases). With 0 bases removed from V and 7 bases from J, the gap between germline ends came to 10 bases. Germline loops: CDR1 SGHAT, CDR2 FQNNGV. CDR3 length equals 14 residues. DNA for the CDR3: TGTGCCAGCAGCTTAGACAGGGCGGCAAATGAGCAGTTCTTC. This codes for CASSLDRAANEQFF.

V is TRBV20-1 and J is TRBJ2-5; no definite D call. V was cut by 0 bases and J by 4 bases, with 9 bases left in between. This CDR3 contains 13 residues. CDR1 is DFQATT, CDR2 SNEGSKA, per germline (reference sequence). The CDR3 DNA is TGCAGTGCTAGAGATCCCGAAATAGAGACCCAGTACTTC. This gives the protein CSARDPEIETQYF.

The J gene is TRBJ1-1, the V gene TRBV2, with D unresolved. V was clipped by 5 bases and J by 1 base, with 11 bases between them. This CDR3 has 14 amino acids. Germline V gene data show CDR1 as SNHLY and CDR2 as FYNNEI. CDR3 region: CASSSLSANTEAFF. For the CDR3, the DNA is TGTGCCAGCAGTAGCCTGTCGGCGAACACTGAAGCTTTCTTT.

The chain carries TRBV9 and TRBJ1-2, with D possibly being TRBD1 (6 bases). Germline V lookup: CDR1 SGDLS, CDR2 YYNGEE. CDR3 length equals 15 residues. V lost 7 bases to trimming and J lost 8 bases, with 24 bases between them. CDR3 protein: CASAPAIGGQVGYTF. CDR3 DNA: TGTGCCAGCGCCCCAGCGATCGGGGGGCAAGTGGGCTACACCTTC.

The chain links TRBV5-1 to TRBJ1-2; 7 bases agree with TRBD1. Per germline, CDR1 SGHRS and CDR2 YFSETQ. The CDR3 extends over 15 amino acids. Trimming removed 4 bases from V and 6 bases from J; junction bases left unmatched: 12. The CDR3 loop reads CASSPTGTAFDGYTF. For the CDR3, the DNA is TGCGCCAGCAGCCCTACCGGGACAGCCTTTGATGGCTACACCTTC.

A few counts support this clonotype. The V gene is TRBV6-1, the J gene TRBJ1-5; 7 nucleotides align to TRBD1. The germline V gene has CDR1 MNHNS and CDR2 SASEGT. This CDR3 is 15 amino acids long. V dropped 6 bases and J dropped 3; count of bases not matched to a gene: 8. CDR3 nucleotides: TGTGCCAGCAGAGTCTATCAGGGGGACAATCAGCCCCAGCATTTT. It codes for CASRVYQGDNQPQHF.

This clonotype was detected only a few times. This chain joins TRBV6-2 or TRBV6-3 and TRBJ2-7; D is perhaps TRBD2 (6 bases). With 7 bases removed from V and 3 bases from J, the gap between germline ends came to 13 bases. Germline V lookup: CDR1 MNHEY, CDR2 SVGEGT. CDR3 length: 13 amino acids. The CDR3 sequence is CASTRRGVYEQYF. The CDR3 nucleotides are TGTGCCAGCACCCGGCGGGGAGTCTACGAGCAGTACTTC.

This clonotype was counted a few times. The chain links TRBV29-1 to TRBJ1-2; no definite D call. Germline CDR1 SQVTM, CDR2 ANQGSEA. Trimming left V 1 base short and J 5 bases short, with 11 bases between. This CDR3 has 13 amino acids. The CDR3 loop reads CSVEGGNRYGYTF. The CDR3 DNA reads TGCAGCGTTGAAGGTGGAAACCGTTATGGCTACACCTTC.

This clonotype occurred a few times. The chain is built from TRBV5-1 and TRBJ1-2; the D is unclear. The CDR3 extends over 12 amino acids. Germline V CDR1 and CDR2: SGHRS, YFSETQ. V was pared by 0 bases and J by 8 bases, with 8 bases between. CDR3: CASSLDRWGYTF. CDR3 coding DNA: TGCGCCAGCAGCTTGGACAGATGGGGCTACACCTTC. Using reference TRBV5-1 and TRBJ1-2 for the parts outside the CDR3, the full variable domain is KAGVTQTPRYLIKTRGQQVTLSCSPISGHRSVSWYQQTPGQGLQFLFEYFSETQRNKGNFPGRFSGRQFSNSRSEMNVSTLELGDSALYLCASSLDRWGYTFGSGTRLTVV.

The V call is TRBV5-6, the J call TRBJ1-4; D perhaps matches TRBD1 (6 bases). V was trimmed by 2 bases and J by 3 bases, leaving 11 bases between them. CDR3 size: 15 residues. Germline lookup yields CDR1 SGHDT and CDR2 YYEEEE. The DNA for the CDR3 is TGTGCCAGCAGCTTCTTGGACAGATCTAATGAAAAACTGTTTTTT. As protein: CASSFLDRSNEKLFF.

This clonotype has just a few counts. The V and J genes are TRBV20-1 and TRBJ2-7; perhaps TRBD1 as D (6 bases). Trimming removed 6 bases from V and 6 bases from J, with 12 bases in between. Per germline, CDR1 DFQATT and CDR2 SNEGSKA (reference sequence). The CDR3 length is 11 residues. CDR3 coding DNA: TGCAGTGCCAGGGGTGGTGCCGAGCAGTACTTC. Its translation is CSARGGAEQYF.

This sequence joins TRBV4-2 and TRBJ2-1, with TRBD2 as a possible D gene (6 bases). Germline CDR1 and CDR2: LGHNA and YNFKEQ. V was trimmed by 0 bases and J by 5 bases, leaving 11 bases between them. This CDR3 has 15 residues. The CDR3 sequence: CASSQDLTRDNEQFF. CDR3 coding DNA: TGTGCCAGCAGCCAAGACCTGACTAGAGACAATGAGCAGTTCTTC.

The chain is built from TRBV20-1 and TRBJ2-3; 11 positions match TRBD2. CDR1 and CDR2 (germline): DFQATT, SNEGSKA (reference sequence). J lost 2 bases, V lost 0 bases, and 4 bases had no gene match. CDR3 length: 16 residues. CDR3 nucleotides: TGCAGTGCTAGAGATCAGACTAGCGGGGACACAGATACGCAGTATTTT. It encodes CSARDQTSGDTDTQYF.